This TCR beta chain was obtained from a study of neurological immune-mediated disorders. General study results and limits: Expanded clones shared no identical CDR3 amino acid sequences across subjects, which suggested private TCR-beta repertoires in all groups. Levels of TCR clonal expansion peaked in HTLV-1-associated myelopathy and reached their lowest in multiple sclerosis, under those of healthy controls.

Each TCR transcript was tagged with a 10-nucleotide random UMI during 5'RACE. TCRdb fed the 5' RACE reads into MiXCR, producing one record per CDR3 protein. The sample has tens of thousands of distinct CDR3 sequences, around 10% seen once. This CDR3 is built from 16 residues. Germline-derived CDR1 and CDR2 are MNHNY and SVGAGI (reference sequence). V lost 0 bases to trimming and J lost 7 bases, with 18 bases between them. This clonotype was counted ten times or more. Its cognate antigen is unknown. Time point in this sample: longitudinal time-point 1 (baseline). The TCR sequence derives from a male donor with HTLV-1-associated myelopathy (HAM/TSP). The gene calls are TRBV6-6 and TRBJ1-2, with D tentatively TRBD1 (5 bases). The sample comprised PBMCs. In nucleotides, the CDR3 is TGTGCCAGCAGTTACTCCTGGGGAGGGACGGGCATTGGCTACACCTTC. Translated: CASSYSWGGTGIGYTF.